The TCR beta chain under discussion was sequenced for a study of T cells in Graves' hyperthyroidism and ophthalmopathy. Fresh peripheral blood, about 9.6 ml, yielded the PBMCs. There were TCR beta CDR3 regions amplified from RNA transcripts. HTBI primers were used for first-round RT-PCR of the TCR CDR3. TCRdb passed the multiplex PCR reads through MiXCR, listing each CDR3 protein once. The data hold a few hundred thousand distinct CDR3 sequences, with about 19% observed a single time. Whole-study findings and limits: Using 13 V-J features, a model discriminated ophthalmopathy from stable hyperthyroidism. Blood samples included most of the expanded thyroid clonotypes exceeding 0.001.

This clonotype was seen ten or more times. Its antigen is still unknown. CDR3 length equals 15 residues. V was trimmed by 5 bases and J by 3 bases, leaving 17 bases between them. CDR1 is PRHDT, CDR2 FYEKMQ, per germline (reference sequence). The chain joins TRBV13 to TRBJ2-7; the D gene is possibly TRBD2 (6 bases). This receptor was obtained from a woman aged 18-35 years with Graves' hyperthyroidism. The sequencing sample was made of blood. CDR3 sequence reads: CASSPLRDWDYEQYF. CDR3 nucleotide sequence: TGTGCCAGCAGCCCCCTCCGGGACTGGGACTACGAGCAGTACTTC.